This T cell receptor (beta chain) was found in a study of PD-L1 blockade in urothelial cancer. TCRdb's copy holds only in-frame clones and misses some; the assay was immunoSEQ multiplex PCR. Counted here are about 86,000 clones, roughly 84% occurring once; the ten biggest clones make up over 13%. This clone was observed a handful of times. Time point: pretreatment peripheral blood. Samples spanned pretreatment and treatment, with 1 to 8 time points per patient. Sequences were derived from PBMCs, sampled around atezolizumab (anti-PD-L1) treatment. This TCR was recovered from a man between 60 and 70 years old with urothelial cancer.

In DNA, the CDR3 is TGCGCCAGCAGCTTTCAAACTGTCTATGGCTACACCTTC. Its protein is CASSFQTVYGYTF. The J gene is TRBJ1-2, the V gene TRBV5-1; unclear D gene. The germline V gene has CDR1 SGHRS and CDR2 YFSETQ. The CDR3 has 13 amino acids. V lost 2 bases, J lost 4 bases, and 9 bases lay in between.